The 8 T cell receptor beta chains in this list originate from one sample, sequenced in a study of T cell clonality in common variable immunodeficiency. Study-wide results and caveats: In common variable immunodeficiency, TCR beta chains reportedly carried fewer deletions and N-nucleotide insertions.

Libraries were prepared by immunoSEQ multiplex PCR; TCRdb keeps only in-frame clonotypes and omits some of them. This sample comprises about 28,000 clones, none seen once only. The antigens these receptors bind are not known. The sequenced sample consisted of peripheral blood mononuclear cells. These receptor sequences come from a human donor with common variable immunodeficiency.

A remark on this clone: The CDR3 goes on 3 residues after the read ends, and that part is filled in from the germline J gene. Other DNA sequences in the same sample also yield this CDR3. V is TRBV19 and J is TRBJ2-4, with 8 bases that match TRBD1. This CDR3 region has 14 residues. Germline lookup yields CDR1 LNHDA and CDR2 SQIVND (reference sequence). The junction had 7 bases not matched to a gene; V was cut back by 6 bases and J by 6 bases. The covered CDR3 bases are TGTGCCAGTAGCCCGAACGGACAGGGAAACATT. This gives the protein CASSPNGQGNI. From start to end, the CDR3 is CASSPNGQGNIQYF.

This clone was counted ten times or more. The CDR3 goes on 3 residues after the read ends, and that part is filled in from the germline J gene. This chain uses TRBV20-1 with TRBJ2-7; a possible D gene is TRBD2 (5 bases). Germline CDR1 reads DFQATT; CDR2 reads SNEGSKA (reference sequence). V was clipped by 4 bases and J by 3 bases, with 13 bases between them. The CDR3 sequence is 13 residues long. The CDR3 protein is CSATSQRFYEQYF. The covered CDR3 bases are TGCAGTGCTACTAGCCAGCGCTTCTACGAG.

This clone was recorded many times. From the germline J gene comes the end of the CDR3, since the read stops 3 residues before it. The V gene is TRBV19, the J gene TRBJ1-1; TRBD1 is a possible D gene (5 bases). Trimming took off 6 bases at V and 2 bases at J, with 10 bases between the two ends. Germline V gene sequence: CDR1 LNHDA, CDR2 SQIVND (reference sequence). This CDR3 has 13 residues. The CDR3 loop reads CASSSQGNTEAFF. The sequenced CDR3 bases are TGTGCCAGTAGCAGTCAGGGAAACACTGAA.

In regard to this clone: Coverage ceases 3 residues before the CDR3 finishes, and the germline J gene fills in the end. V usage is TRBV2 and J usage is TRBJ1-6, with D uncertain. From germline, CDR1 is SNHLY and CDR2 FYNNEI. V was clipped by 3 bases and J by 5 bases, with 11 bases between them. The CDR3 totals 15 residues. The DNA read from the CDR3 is TGTGCCAGCAGTGACGGAGGGTTCCATAATTCACCC. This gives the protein CASSDGGFHNSP. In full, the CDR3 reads CASSDGGFHNSPLHF.

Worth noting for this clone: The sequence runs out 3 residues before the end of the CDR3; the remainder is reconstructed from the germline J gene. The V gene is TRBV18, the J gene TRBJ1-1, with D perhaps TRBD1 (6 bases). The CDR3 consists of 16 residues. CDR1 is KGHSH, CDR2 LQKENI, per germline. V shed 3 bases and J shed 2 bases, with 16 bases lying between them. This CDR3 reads CASSPRDTGGNTEAFF. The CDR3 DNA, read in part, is TGTGCCAGCTCACCTCGGGACACTGGGGGAAACACTGAA.

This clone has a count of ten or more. CDR3 loop: CASSYPGKGNQPQHF. The DNA read from the CDR3 is TGTGCCAGCAGTTACCCAGGGAAGGGCAATCAGCCC. The V call is TRBV6-2 or TRBV6-3, the J call TRBJ1-5; possible D gene TRBD1, 5 bases. The read is 3 residues too short to cover the CDR3 end, so that end is filled in from the germline J gene. V lost 2 bases and J 2 bases, leaving 10 bases between the germline ends. Per the germline V gene, CDR1 is MNHEY and CDR2 is SVGEGT. This CDR3 is 15 amino acids long.

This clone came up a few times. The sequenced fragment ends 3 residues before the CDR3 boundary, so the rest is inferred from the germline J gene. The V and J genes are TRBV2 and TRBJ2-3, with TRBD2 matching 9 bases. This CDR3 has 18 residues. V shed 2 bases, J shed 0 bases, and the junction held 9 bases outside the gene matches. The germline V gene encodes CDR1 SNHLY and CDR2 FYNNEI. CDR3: CASSEMGLAGASTDTQYF. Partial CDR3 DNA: TGTGCCAGCAGTGAAATGGGATTAGCGGGGGCTAGCACAGATACG. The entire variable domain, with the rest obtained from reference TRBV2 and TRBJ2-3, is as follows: EPEVTQTPSHQVTQMGQEVILRCVPISNHLYFYWYRQILGQKVEFLVSFYNNEISEKSEIFDDQFSVERPDGSNFTLKIRSTKLEDSAMYFCASSEMGLAGASTDTQYFGPGTRLTVL.

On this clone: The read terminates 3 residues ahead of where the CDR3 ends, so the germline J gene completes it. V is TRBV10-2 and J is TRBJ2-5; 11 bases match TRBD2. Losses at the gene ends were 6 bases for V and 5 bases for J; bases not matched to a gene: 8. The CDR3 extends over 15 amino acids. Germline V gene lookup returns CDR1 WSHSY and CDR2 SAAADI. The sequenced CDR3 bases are TGCGCCAGCAGGATGACTAGCGGGGAGCGGGAGACC. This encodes CASRMTSGERET. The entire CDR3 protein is CASRMTSGERETQYF.